The subject of this entry is one T cell receptor beta chain. This record comes from a study of blood T cells in healthy people across ages. With a J-beta primer mix and a sample-barcoded 5' primer, a second PCR ran about 7 to 12 cycles. Any given sample supplied a minimum of 3 million CDR3-containing paired-end reads. Using its own MiXCR run on the 5' RACE reads, TCRdb lists one record per CDR3 protein. The table records 890,000 or so distinct CDR3 sequences, 62% of them present only once. Isolation recovered at least 6.5 million PBMCs from every sample. Germline loops: CDR1 MNHEY, CDR2 SVGEGT. The CDR3 is 14 amino acids. The germline V and J ends were trimmed by 4 bases and 5 bases, with 12 bases remaining between them.

The sample comprised blood. The clonotype comes from a man aged 30 to 39 in good health. The chain recombines TRBV6-2 or TRBV6-3 with TRBJ1-5, with D possibly being TRBD1 (5 bases). This CDR3 reads CASSFRLGDQPQHF. CDR3 nucleotide sequence: TGTGCCAGCAGTTTTCGACTGGGGGATCAGCCCCAGCATTTT.